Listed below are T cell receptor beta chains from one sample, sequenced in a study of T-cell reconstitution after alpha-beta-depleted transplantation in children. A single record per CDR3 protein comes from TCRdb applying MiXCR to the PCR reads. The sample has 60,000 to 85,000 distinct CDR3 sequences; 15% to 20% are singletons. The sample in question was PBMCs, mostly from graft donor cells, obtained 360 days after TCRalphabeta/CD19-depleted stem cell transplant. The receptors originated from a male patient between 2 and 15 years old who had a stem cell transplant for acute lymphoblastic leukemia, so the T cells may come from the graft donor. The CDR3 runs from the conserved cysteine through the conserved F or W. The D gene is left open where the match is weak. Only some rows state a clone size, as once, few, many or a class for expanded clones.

cdr3_nt: TGTGCCAGCAGTTTACTAGGAACTACAATAAATGAGCAGTTCTTC; cdr3_aa: CASSLLGTTINEQFF; clone_size: -; j_call: TRBJ2-1; d_call: -; v_call: TRBV27
cdr3_nt: TGTGCCAGCAGCTTAAAAACCGAGCAGTACTTC; cdr3_aa: CASSLKTEQYF; clone_size: medium-sized; j_call: TRBJ2-7; d_call: -; v_call: TRBV11-3
cdr3_nt: TGCAGTGCTAGAGATGAGGCGCGATGGTACAATGAGCAGTTCTTC; cdr3_aa: CSARDEARWYNEQFF; clone_size: -; j_call: TRBJ2-1; d_call: -; v_call: TRBV20-1
cdr3_nt: TGCGCCAGCAGCTTAAAGCAAATCCAGGGGGGGAGAGGCTACACCTTC; cdr3_aa: CASSLKQIQGGRGYTF; clone_size: -; j_call: TRBJ1-2; d_call: TRBD1; v_call: TRBV5-1
cdr3_nt: TGCAGCGACGACTGGGGCGGGGGTATCACTGAAGCTTTCTTT; cdr3_aa: CSDDWGGGITEAFF; clone_size: few; j_call: TRBJ1-1; d_call: -; v_call: TRBV29-1
cdr3_nt: TGTGCCAGCAGTTTAGGGACAGCGGGGACCCAGTACTTC; cdr3_aa: CASSLGTAGTQYF; clone_size: -; j_call: TRBJ2-5; d_call: -; v_call: TRBV12-3/TRBV12-4
cdr3_nt: TGTGCCAGCAGCTTCGGTGGGTCCGAGACACAATCTACGACCTTC; cdr3_aa: CASSFGGSETQSTTF; clone_size: many; j_call: TRBJ1-2; d_call: -; v_call: TRBV13
cdr3_nt: TGCGCCAGCAGCTGGGGGCTAAGTGCGGACATTCAGTACTTC; cdr3_aa: CASSWGLSADIQYF; clone_size: -; j_call: TRBJ2-4; d_call: -; v_call: TRBV5-1
cdr3_nt: TGTGCCAGCAGCCCTCGGGGGAGCGGGAGGTACAATGAGCAGTTCTTC; cdr3_aa: CASSPRGSGRYNEQFF; clone_size: few; j_call: TRBJ2-1; d_call: TRBD2; v_call: TRBV7-9
cdr3_nt: TGCAGTGCTCAGGAACCCCCATACAATGAGCAGTTCTTC; cdr3_aa: CSAQEPPYNEQFF; clone_size: many; j_call: TRBJ2-1; d_call: -; v_call: TRBV20-1
cdr3_nt: TGTGCCAGCAGCTCCCCAGGGGGGTTTGGAAACACCATATATTTT; cdr3_aa: CASSSPGGFGNTIYF; clone_size: few; j_call: TRBJ1-3; d_call: TRBD1; v_call: TRBV5-6
cdr3_nt: TGTGCCAGCAGCTCGGACTACAGCACAGATACGCAGTATTTT; cdr3_aa: CASSSDYSTDTQYF; clone_size: -; j_call: TRBJ2-3; d_call: -; v_call: TRBV11-3
cdr3_nt: TGTGCCAGCACGGCGGGAGGCACAGATACGCAGTATTTT; cdr3_aa: CASTAGGTDTQYF; clone_size: many; j_call: TRBJ2-3; d_call: TRBD2; v_call: TRBV7-9
cdr3_nt: TGTGCCAGCAGCTTAAGGAACAGGGCTCCCACAGATACGCAGTATTTT; cdr3_aa: CASSLRNRAPTDTQYF; clone_size: -; j_call: TRBJ2-3; d_call: -; v_call: TRBV7-8
cdr3_nt: TGTGCCAGCAGTTTAAATTATGGCAGGGGGTATAACTATGGCTACACCTTC; cdr3_aa: CASSLNYGRGYNYGYTF; clone_size: few; j_call: TRBJ1-2; d_call: TRBD1; v_call: TRBV12-3/TRBV12-4
cdr3_nt: TGTGCCAGCAGCTATCCTGACGACCGACTAGCGGGGGTACAAGAGACCCAGTACTTC; cdr3_aa: CASSYPDDRLAGVQETQYF; clone_size: -; j_call: TRBJ2-5; d_call: TRBD2; v_call: TRBV11-2